One and the same sample provided the 21 T cell receptor beta chains below, sequenced in a study of blood T cell repertoires in COVID-19. Libraries were prepared by immunoSEQ multiplex PCR; TCRdb keeps only in-frame clonotypes and omits some of them. The table has 250,000 to 350,000 clones, approximately 89% seen once. The sample taken for sequencing was peripheral blood. The receptors were sampled from a woman aged 60-75 years with acute or convalescent COVID-19.

The V call is TRBV7-2, the J call TRBJ2-5, with D unclear. V gave up 5 bases and J gave up 4 bases, with 17 bases separating them. Germline values: CDR1 SGHTA, CDR2 FQGNSA. There are 15 residues in the CDR3. The CDR3 protein is CASSPQTGRRETQYF. CDR3 nucleotides: TGTGCCAGCAGCCCCCAGACGGGTCGGAGAGAGACCCAGTACTTC.

V and J are TRBV6-2 or TRBV6-3 and TRBJ2-7; the match to TRBD1 covers 10 bases. The germline V gene has CDR1 MNHEY and CDR2 SVGEGT. V shed 0 bases, J shed 4 bases, and the junction held 9 bases outside the gene matches. The CDR3 is 17 amino acids. CDR3 protein: CASSYSNPGTGAYEQYF. CDR3 bases: TGTGCCAGCAGTTACTCGAACCCCGGGACAGGGGCGTACGAGCAGTACTTC.

CDR3 bases: TGTGCCAGCAGTTTCCAGGGCGCTGGGTACGAGCAGTACTTC. This sequence encodes CASSFQGAGYEQYF. The V and J genes are TRBV27 and TRBJ2-7, with D possibly being TRBD1 (5 bases). The CDR3 runs 14 residues. CDR1 and CDR2 from the germline V gene are MNHEY and SMNVEV (reference sequence). Trimming left V 3 bases short and J 4 bases short, with 13 bases between.

Notes on this clone: The junction does not match germline at one end; this may be a read error. The chain has TRBV5-6 and TRBJ2-5; 7 bases are a match to TRBD1. CDR3 length equals 13 residues. In germline, CDR1 is SGHDT, CDR2 YYEEEE. The CDR3 region has the DNA TGTGCCAGCACCTTGGGACAGCAAGTGACCCAGTACTTC. Encoded protein: CASTLGQQVTQYF.

The J gene is TRBJ1-2, the V gene TRBV5-3; perhaps TRBD1 as D (6 bases). TRBV5-3 is designated an ORF whose function remains uncertain. The CDR3 is 15 residues long. Trimming cost V 4 bases and J 8 bases, with 21 bases left between them. CDR3 nucleotide sequence: TGTGCCAGAAGCCCGATTCGTCGGACAGTCTTAGGCTACACCTTC. Encoded protein: CARSPIRRTVLGYTF.

The rearrangement links TRBV10-3 to TRBJ1-2; the match to TRBD1 covers 10 bases. Germline trimming cut 6 bases from V and 3 bases from J; bases unmatched to any gene: 7. CDR1 ENHRY and CDR2 SYGVKD come from the germline V gene. The CDR3 loop spans 15 amino acids. The CDR3 nucleotides are TGTGCCATCAGGCCCTCGACAGGGGGCTACTATGGCTACACCTTC. It yields the protein CAIRPSTGGYYGYTF.

V is TRBV27 and J is TRBJ1-6, with 7 bases aligning to TRBD1. V was pared by 2 bases and J by 3 bases, with 1 base of the junction left unmatched. CDR3 length equals 15 residues. Per the germline V gene, CDR1 is MNHEY and CDR2 is SMNVEV (reference sequence). CDR3 sequence: CASSLGQVYNSPLHF. CDR3 DNA sequence: TGTGCCAGCAGTTTAGGACAGGTCTATAATTCACCCCTCCACTTT.

This rearrangement joins TRBV19 to TRBJ1-2, with TRBD1 matching over 9 bases. From germline, CDR1 is LNHDA and CDR2 SQIVND (reference sequence). Trimming cost V 6 bases and J 8 bases; bases outside gene matches: 13. This CDR3 region has 15 residues. The CDR3 nucleotides are TGTGCCAGTAGGAGGGACAGGGCTGTTTTCGAGGGCTACACCTTC. Amino acids: CASRRDRAVFEGYTF. Combining the CDR3 with reference TRBV19 and TRBJ1-2 gives the whole variable domain DGGITQSPKYLFRKEGQNVTLSCEQNLNHDAMYWYRQDPGQGLRLIYYSQIVNDFQKGDIAEGYSVSREKKESFPLTVTSAQKNPTAFYLCASRRDRAVFEGYTFGSGTRLTVV.

CDR3 residues: CASSTRSEQYF. CDR3 in DNA: TGTGCCAGCAGTACCCGGAGCGAGCAGTACTTC. The genes are TRBV6-5 and TRBJ2-7; D is ambiguous. The germline gives CDR1 MNHEY, CDR2 SVGAGI. The V end lost 5 bases, the J end lost 6 bases, and 8 bases lay between the germline ends. This CDR3 is 11 amino acids long.

V is TRBV27 and J is TRBJ2-1; 11 bases line up with TRBD1. Trimming at V came to 6 bases and at J to 8 bases, leaving 9 bases not matched to a gene. Germline V lookup: CDR1 MNHEY, CDR2 SMNVEV (reference sequence). CDR3 size: 15 residues. The CDR3 sequence is CASRLGQGAQYEQFF. The CDR3 nucleotides read TGTGCCAGCAGACTCGGACAGGGGGCGCAGTATGAGCAGTTCTTC.

CDR3 nucleotides: TGTGCCACCAGCAGAGATAGAAGGAACACTGAAGCTTTCTTT. This translates into CATSRDRRNTEAFF. The J gene is TRBJ1-1, the V gene TRBV15; D is ambiguous. Trimming removed 0 bases from V and 1 base from J, with 6 bases in between. Germline-derived CDR1 and CDR2 are LNHNV and YYDKDF (reference sequence). This CDR3 region has 14 residues.

The rearrangement links TRBV29-1 to TRBJ2-1; TRBD2 is a possible D gene (5 bases). This CDR3 is built from 13 residues. The V end was cut by 4 bases, the J end by 0 bases, with 7 bases between. The germline V gene has CDR1 SQVTM and CDR2 ANQGSEA. CDR3 protein: CSVVGSSYNEQFF. CDR3 nucleotides: TGCAGCGTTGTGGGGAGCTCCTACAATGAGCAGTTCTTC.

The chain uses TRBV5-4 and TRBJ1-6; D might be TRBD1 (6 bases). The CDR3 contains 16 residues. V was cut by 4 bases and J by 0 bases, with 11 bases left in between. From germline, CDR1 is SGHNT and CDR2 YYREEE (reference sequence). CDR3 loop: CASSPQGSSYNSPLHF. For the CDR3, the DNA is TGTGCCAGCAGCCCCCAGGGGAGCTCCTATAATTCACCCCTCCACTTT. Filled out from reference TRBV5-4 and TRBJ1-6, the complete variable domain reads ETGVTQSPTHLIKTRGQQVTLRCSSQSGHNTVSWYQQALGQGPQFIFQYYREEENGRGNFPPRFSGLQFPNYSSELNVNALELDDSALYLCASSPQGSSYNSPLHFGNGTRLTVT.

The chain is built from TRBV30 and TRBJ1-2; D is unclear. V lost 0 bases, J lost 4 bases, and 12 bases lay in between. The CDR3 is 14 residues long. Germline CDR1 and CDR2: GTSNPN and SVGIG (reference sequence). The DNA for the CDR3 is TGTGCCTGGAGTGTAGGCTTGGGCCCCTATGGCTACACCTTC. Translating gives CAWSVGLGPYGYTF. The full variable domain, rest sourced from reference TRBV30 and TRBJ1-2, is SQTIHQWPATLVQPVGSPLSLECTVEGTSNPNLYWYRQAAGRGLQLLFYSVGIGQISSEVPQNLSASRPQDRQFILSSKKLLLSDSGFYLCAWSVGLGPYGYTFGSGTRLTVV.

This chain uses TRBV2 with TRBJ2-3; D is perhaps TRBD2 (6 bases). The CDR3 is 13 residues long. V was clipped by 4 bases and J by 2 bases, with 7 bases between them. The germline gives CDR1 SNHLY, CDR2 FYNNEI. CDR3 amino acids: CASSGTTTDTQYF. The DNA of the CDR3 is TGTGCCAGCAGTGGGACTACCACAGATACGCAGTATTTT.

The chain combines TRBV24-1 with TRBJ2-7, with a possible D match to TRBD2 (6 bases). Between the trimmed V and J ends, which lost 4 bases and 6 bases, there was a span of 15 bases. The CDR3 has 14 amino acids. CDR1 is KGHDR and CDR2 is SFDVKD in the germline V gene. The CDR3 reads CATSEPLDGGEQYF. DNA of the CDR3: TGTGCCACCAGTGAGCCGTTGGACGGGGGCGAGCAGTACTTC.

The chain uses TRBV18 and TRBJ1-5; 7 positions match TRBD1. The CDR3 length is 16 residues. With V trimmed by 3 bases and J by 7 bases, 12 bases remained unmatched. Germline CDR1 reads KGHSH; CDR2 reads LQKENI. CDR3 bases: TGTGCCAGCTCACCGACGCCAGGGGGTACCCAACAGCCCCAGCATTTT. It encodes CASSPTPGGTQQPQHF.

The chain carries TRBV5-6 and TRBJ1-3; D perhaps matches TRBD1 (5 bases). The germline V gene has CDR1 SGHDT and CDR2 YYEEEE. The CDR3 has 15 residues. Trimming shortened V by 4 bases and J by 4 bases, and 15 bases separated the two germline ends. CDR3 DNA: TGTGCCAGCAGCATGGGGACCTTAGCGGGAAACACCATATATTTT. Its translation is CASSMGTLAGNTIYF.

J is TRBJ2-7 and V is TRBV11-2; maybe TRBD1 (6 bases). The CDR3 has 17 amino acids. V dropped 7 bases and J dropped 2 bases, with 24 bases sitting between them. CDR1 SGHAT and CDR2 FQNNGV come from the germline V gene. The CDR3 nucleotides read TGTGCCAGCAACGACCCCCAGACAGGAAATTACCCCTACGAGCAGTACTTC. It codes for CASNDPQTGNYPYEQYF.

This clone was seen only once. The chain employs TRBV11-2 and TRBJ2-3; TRBD2 is a possible D gene (5 bases). Germline CDR1 is SGHAT and CDR2 is FQNNGV. V was clipped by 1 base and J by 6 bases, with 11 bases between them. This CDR3 comprises 14 residues. The CDR3 reads CASSLVGGFDTQYF. CDR3 in DNA: TGTGCCAGCAGCTTAGTCGGCGGGTTCGATACGCAGTATTTT.

This clone was found a few times. The chain links TRBV5-5 to TRBJ1-2; a weak D match, TRBD1 (5 bases). This CDR3 region has 14 residues. Germline values: CDR1 SGHKS, CDR2 YYEKEE (reference sequence). V lost 0 bases, J lost 5 bases, and 11 bases lay in between. The CDR3 DNA sequence: TGTGCCAGCAGCTTGGTTGGGGGGAATTATGGCTACACCTTC. As protein: CASSLVGGNYGYTF.